What follows describes a single T cell receptor (beta chain). In the original processing: Amplifying reference gene primers gave estimates of nucleated cell counts. Clones were sequenced by immunoSEQ multiplex PCR, and TCRdb holds only the in-frame ones, with some missing. V and J calls plus clone size are reproduced from that table; the DNA served to infer D and trimming. Here the sample spans 160,000 or so clones, over 75% being singletons. The sample belongs to a study of blood T cell repertoires in COVID-19. Overall study context: Spain, Italy and the United States supplied samples that represented acute and convalescent COVID-19. T cells, B-cell-depleted T cells, or PBMCs supplied cDNA or gDNA.

Germline V CDR1 and CDR2: SGHKS, YYEKEE (reference sequence). V dropped 4 bases and J dropped 8 bases, with 13 bases sitting between them. The CDR3 consists of 13 residues. The clonotype originates from a man in his fifties or sixties with active or convalescent COVID-19. Specimen: peripheral blood. The chain joins TRBV5-5 to TRBJ2-1; D may be TRBD2 (6 bases). CDR3 residues: CASSPGVADEQFF. CDR3 nucleotide sequence: TGTGCCAGCAGCCCTGGAGTAGCGGATGAGCAGTTCTTC.